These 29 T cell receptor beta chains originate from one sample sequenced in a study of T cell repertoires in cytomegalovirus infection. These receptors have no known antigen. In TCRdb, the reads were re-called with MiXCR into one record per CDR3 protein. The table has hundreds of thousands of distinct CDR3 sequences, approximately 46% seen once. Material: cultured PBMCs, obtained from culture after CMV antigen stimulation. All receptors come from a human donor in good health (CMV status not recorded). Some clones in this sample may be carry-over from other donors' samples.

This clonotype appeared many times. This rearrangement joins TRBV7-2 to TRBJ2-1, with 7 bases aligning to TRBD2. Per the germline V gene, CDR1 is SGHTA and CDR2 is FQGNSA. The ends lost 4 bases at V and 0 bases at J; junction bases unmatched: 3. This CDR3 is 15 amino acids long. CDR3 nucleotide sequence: TGTGCCAGCAGCTCCCTAGCGGCCTCCTACAATGAGCAGTTCTTC. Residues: CASSSLAASYNEQFF.

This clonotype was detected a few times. CDR3 protein: CASLISWWRDWSDEQFF. As DNA, the CDR3 is TGTGCCAGTCTAATCTCCTGGTGGCGGGATTGGAGCGATGAGCAGTTCTTC. V is TRBV19 and J is TRBJ2-1; TRBD2 might be the D (6 bases). The CDR3 sequence is 17 residues long. V lost 8 bases to trimming and J lost 8 bases, with 28 bases between them. Germline CDR1 is LNHDA and CDR2 is SQIVND (reference sequence).

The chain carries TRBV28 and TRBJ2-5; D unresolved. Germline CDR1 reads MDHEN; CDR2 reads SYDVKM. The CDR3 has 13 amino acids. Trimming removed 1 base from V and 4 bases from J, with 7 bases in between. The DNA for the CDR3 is TGTGCCAGCAGTTTATTTGGTAGAGAGACCCAGTACTTC. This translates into CASSLFGRETQYF.

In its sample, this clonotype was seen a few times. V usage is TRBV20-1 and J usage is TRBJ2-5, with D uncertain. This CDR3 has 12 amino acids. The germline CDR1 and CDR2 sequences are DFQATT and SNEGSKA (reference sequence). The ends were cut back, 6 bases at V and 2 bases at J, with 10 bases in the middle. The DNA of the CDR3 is TGCAGTGCCCCCCGAGGTCAAGAGACCCAGTACTTC. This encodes CSAPRGQETQYF.

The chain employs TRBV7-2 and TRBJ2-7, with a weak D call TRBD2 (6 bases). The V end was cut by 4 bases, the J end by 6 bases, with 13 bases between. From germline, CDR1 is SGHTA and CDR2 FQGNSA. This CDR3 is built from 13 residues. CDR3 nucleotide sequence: TGTGCCAGCAGCTCCCGGGGGATCGGCGAGCAGTACTTC. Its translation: CASSSRGIGEQYF.

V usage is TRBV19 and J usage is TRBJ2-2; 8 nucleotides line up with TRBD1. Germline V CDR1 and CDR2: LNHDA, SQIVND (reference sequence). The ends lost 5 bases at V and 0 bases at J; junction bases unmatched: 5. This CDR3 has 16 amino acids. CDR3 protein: CASSPRTGTNTGELFF. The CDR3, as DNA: TGTGCCAGTAGTCCTAGGACAGGGACGAACACCGGGGAGCTGTTTTTT.

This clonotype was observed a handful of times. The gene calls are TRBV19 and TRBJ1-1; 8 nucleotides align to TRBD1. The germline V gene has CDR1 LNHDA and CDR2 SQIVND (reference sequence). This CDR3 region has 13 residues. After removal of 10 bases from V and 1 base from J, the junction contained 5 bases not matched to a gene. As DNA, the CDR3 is TGTGCCACCAGGGACAGGCCGAACACTGAAGCTTTCTTT. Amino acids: CATRDRPNTEAFF. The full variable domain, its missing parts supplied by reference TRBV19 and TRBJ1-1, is DGGITQSPKYLFRKEGQNVTLSCEQNLNHDAMYWYRQDPGQGLRLIYYSQIVNDFQKGDIAEGYSVSREKKESFPLTVTSAQKNPTAFYLCATRDRPNTEAFFGQGTRLTVV.

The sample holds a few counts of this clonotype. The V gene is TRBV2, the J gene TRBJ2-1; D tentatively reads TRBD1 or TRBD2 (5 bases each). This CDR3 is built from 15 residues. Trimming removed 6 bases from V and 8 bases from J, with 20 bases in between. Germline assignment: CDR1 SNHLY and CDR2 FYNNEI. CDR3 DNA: TGTGCCAGCAGCGGGGACGACCCCGGGGTAGATGAGCAGTTCTTC. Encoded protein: CASSGDDPGVDEQFF.

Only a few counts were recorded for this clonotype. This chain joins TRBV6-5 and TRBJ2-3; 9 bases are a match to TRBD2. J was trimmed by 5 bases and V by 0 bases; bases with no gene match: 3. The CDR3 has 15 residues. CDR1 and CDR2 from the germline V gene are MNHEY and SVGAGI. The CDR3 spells CASSYSASGVDTQYF. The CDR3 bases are TGTGCCAGCAGTTACTCGGCTAGCGGGGTAGATACGCAGTATTTT.

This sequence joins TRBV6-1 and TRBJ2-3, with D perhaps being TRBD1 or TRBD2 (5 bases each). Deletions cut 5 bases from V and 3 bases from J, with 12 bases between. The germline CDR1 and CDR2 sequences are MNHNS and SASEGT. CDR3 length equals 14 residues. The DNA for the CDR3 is TGTGCCAGCAGTCCTTGGGACGTAACAGATACGCAGTATTTT. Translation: CASSPWDVTDTQYF.

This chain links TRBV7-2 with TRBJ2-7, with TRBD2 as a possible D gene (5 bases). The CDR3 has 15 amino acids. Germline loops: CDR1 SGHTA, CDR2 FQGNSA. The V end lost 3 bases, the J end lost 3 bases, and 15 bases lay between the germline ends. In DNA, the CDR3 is TGTGCCAGCAGCTTTACGTCAGGCGGGCGCTACGAGCAGTACTTC. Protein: CASSFTSGGRYEQYF.

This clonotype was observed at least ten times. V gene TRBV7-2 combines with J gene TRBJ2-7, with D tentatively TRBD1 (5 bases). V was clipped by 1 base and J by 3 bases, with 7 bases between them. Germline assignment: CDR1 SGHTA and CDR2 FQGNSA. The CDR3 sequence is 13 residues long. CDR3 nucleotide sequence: TGTGCCAGCAGCTTAGGACAGCTCTACGAGCAGTACTTC. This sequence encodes CASSLGQLYEQYF.

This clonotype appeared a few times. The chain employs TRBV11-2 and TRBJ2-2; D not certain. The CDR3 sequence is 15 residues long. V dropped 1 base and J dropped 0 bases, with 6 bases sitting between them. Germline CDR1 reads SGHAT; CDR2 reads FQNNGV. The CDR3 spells CASSLGPTNTGELFF. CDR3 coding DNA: TGTGCCAGCAGCTTAGGACCGACGAACACCGGGGAGCTGTTTTTT.

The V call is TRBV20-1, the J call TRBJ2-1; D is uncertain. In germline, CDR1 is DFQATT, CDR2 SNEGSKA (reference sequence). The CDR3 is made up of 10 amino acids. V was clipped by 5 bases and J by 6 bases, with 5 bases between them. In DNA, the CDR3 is TGCAGTGCTTTTAGCAATGAGCAGTTCTTC. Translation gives CSAFSNEQFF.

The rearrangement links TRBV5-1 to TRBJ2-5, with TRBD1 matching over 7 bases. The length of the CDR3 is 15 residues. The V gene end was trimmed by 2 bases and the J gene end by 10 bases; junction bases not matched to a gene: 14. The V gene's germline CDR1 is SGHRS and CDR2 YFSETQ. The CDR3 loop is CASSFRQGSPSHQYF. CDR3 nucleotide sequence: TGCGCCAGCAGCTTCCGACAGGGTAGCCCCTCGCACCAGTACTTC.

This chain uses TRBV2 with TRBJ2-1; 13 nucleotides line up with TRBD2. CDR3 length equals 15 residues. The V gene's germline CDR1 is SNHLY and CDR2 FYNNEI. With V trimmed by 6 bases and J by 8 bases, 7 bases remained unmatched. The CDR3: CASRATSGGGYEQFF. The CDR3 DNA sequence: TGTGCCAGCAGGGCCACTAGCGGGGGGGGATATGAGCAGTTCTTC.

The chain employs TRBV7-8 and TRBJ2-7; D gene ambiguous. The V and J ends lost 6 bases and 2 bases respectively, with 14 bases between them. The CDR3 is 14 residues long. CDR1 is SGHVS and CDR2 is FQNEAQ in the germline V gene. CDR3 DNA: TGTGCCAGCAGTAGTTTCCGACGAACCTACGAGCAGTACTTC. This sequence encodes CASSSFRRTYEQYF.

The CDR3 reads CASLGTGTDEQFF. Here the CDR3 DNA reads TGTGCCAGCCTCGGGACAGGTACAGATGAGCAGTTCTTC. The chain carries TRBV6-8 and TRBJ2-1; TRBD1 agrees at 8 bases. Germline V CDR1 and CDR2: MNHGY, SAAAGT. After removal of 8 bases from V and 8 bases from J, the junction contained 8 bases not matched to a gene. The CDR3 consists of 13 residues.

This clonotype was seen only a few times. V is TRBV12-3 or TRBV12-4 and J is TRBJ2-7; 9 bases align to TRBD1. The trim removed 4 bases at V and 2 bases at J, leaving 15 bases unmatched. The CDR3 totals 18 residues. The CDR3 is CASSSNKGGDRDPYEQYF. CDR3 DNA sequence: TGTGCCAGCAGTTCCAATAAAGGGGGGGACAGGGATCCCTACGAGCAGTACTTC.

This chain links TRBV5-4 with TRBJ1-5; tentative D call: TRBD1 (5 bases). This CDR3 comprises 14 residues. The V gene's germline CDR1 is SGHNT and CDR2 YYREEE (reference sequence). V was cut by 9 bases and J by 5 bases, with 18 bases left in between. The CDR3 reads CATGDLGEHQPQHF. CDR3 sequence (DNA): TGTGCCACTGGGGACTTGGGGGAGCATCAGCCCCAGCATTTT.

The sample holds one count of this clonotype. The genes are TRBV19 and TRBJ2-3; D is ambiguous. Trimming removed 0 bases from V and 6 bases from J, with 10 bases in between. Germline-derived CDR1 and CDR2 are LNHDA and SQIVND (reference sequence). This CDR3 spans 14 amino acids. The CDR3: CASSIEYGADTQYF. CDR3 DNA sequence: TGTGCCAGTAGTATAGAATATGGTGCGGATACGCAGTATTTT.

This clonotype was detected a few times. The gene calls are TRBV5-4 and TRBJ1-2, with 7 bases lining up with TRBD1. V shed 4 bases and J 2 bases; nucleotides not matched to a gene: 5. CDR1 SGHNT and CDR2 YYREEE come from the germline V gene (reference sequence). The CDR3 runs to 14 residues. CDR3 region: CASSGGQQNYGYTF. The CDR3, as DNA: TGTGCCAGCAGCGGGGGACAGCAAAACTATGGCTACACCTTC.

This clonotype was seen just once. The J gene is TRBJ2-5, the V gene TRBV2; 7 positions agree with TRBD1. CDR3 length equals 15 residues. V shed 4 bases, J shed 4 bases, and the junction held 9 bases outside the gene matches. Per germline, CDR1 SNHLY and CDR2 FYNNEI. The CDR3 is CASSGEGACGETQYF. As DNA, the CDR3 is TGTGCCAGCAGTGGCGAGGGGGCTTGCGGAGAGACCCAGTACTTC.

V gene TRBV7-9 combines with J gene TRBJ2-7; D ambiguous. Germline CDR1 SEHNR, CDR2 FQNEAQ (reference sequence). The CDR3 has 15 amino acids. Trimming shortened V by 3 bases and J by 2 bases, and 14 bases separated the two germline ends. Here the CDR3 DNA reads TGTGCCAGCAGCTTTGACCCAAGGGCCGCCTACGAGCAGTACTTC. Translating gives CASSFDPRAAYEQYF.

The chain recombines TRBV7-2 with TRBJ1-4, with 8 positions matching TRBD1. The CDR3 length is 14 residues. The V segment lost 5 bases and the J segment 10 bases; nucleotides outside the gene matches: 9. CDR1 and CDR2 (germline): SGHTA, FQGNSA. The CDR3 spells CASSPRTGRGKLFF. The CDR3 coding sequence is TGTGCCAGCAGCCCCCGGACAGGGAGAGGAAAACTGTTTTTT.

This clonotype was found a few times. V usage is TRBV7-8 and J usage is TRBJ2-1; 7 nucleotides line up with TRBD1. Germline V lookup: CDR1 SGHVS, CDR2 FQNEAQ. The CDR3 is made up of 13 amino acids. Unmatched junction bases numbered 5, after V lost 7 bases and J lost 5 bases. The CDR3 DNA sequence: TGTGCCAGCACCCGACAGGGTAACAATGAGCAGTTCTTC. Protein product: CASTRQGNNEQFF.

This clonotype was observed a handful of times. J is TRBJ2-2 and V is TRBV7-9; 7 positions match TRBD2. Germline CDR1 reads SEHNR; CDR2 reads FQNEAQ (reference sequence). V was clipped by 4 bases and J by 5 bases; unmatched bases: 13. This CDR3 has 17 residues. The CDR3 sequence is CASSSVWGGRATGELFF. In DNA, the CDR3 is TGTGCCAGCAGCTCCGTGTGGGGCGGGAGAGCGACCGGGGAGCTGTTTTTT.

CDR3 nucleotides: TGTGCCAGCAGCATCAGACAGGGGGGCCCCTACAATGAGCAGTTCTTC. Protein sequence: CASSIRQGGPYNEQFF. The V call is TRBV6-1, the J call TRBJ2-1; 9 bases fit TRBD1. The V segment lost 6 bases and the J segment 2 bases; nucleotides outside the gene matches: 8. CDR3 length equals 16 residues. Looked up from germline, CDR1 is MNHNS and CDR2 is SASEGT.

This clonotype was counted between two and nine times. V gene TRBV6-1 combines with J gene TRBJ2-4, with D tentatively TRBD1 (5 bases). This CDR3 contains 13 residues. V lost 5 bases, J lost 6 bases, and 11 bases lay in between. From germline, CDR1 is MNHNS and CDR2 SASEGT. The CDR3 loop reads CASSTRQPNIQYF. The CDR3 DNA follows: TGTGCCAGCAGTACCAGACAGCCAAACATTCAGTACTTC.